The clone carrying this TCR beta chain was observed a few times. The data are from a study of human T cells and chemical hapten exposure. Time point reported: pre-sensitization, week 0. Treatment noted: therapeutic diphenylcyclopropenone sensitization with weekly scalp DPC. From the RACE reads, TCRdb called clonotypes with MiXCR, one entry per CDR3 protein. The data show roughly 64,000 distinct CDR3 sequences, 11% seen once. This TCR was recovered from a woman in her forties with alopecia areata. Some clones in this sample may be carry-over from other donors' samples. Sequenced material: whole blood, taken in connection with sensitization to the hapten diphenylcyclopropenone (DPC).

In DNA, the CDR3 is TGCAGTGCTAGAGATCCCCGACTGGCCCTCATCAATCAGCCCCAGCATTTT. It codes for CSARDPRLALINQPQHF. This sequence joins TRBV20-1 and TRBJ1-5; no definite D call. V lost 0 bases and J lost 3, with 18 bases in between. The germline CDR1 and CDR2 sequences are DFQATT and SNEGSKA (reference sequence). There are 17 residues in the CDR3.